The rows below give T cell receptor beta chains drawn from one sample of a study of cytomegalovirus exposure and HLA in healthy donors. The assay was immunoSEQ multiplex PCR, and TCRdb's table has in-frame clones only and misses some. The sample lists 130,000 or so clones, over 75% occurring once. The sequenced material came from PBMCs. These receptor sequences come from a man aged 25 to 45 in good health and CMV-seronegative. CDR3s include the opening cysteine and the closing phenylalanine or tryptophan. D genes are given only for firm matches. Clone size is given for some rows only: seen once, a few or many times, or a class if the clone is expanded.

size: NA
V: TRBV11-2
D: TRBD1
J: TRBJ1-1
DNA: TGTGCCAGCAGACACAGGGGTCGGGGGAACACTGAAGCTTTCTTT
CDR3: CASRHRGRGNTEAFF

size: NA
V: TRBV11-2
D: NA
J: TRBJ1-2
DNA: TGTGCCAGCAGCTTAGATAGGTACAGTTCCGCCTTC
CDR3: CASSLDRYSSAF

size: NA
V: TRBV6-6
D: TRBD1
J: TRBJ1-2
DNA: TGTGCCAGCAGTATCAGGGGGCTCGATGCCTACACCTTC
CDR3: CASSIRGLDAYTF

size: NA
V: TRBV30
D: NA
J: TRBJ1-3
DNA: TGTGCCTGGAGTGTAGGACACGATGGAAACACCATATATTTT
CDR3: CAWSVGHDGNTIYF

size: once
V: TRBV7-2
D: TRBD2
J: TRBJ2-1
DNA: TGTGCCAGCAACCCTAGCGGGACAAATGAGCAGTTCTTC
CDR3: CASNPSGTNEQFF

size: NA
V: TRBV28
D: NA
J: TRBJ1-5
DNA: TGTGCCAGCAGTTCGACAGACCATAGCAATCAGCCCCAGCATTTT
CDR3: CASSSTDHSNQPQHF

size: NA
V: TRBV10-3
D: TRBD1
J: TRBJ2-7
DNA: TGTGCCATCAGGGGACAGGGGGCTTTCTACGAGCAGTACTTC
CDR3: CAIRGQGAFYEQYF

size: NA
V: TRBV5-6
D: NA
J: TRBJ1-1
DNA: TGTGCCAGCAGGGTGGGGGAGGGGTGGACAACTGAAGCTTTCTTT
CDR3: CASRVGEGWTTEAFF

size: NA
V: TRBV2
D: NA
J: TRBJ1-5
DNA: TGTGCCAGCAGTGTGGGGAGTGCTCAGCCCCAGCATTTT
CDR3: CASSVGSAQPQHF

size: NA
V: TRBV7-2
D: TRBD1
J: TRBJ1-2
DNA: TGTGCCAACAAAATCGACTATCGACAGGGGGTCTATGGCTACACCTTC
CDR3: CANKIDYRQGVYGYTF

size: NA
V: TRBV18
D: TRBD1
J: TRBJ2-7
DNA: TGTGCCAGCTCCCCGGGGACAGCCAGCTACGAGCAGTACTTC
CDR3: CASSPGTASYEQYF

size: NA
V: TRBV7-9
D: NA
J: TRBJ2-6
DNA: TGTGCCAGCAGCATTATGAGGCCTGGGGCCAACGTCCTGACTTTC
CDR3: CASSIMRPGANVLTF

size: NA
V: TRBV10-3
D: NA
J: TRBJ1-1
DNA: TGTGCCATCAGTGACACAGGGATTGAAGCTTTCTTT
CDR3: CAISDTGIEAFF

size: NA
V: TRBV20-1
D: TRBD2
J: TRBJ2-7
DNA: TGCAGTGTTAGCGGGATGGACGAGCAGTACTTC
CDR3: CSVSGMDEQYF

size: NA
V: TRBV27
D: TRBD1
J: TRBJ1-4
DNA: TGTGCCAGCAGTAATATACAGGGGTTGTTGGAAAAACTGTTTTTT
CDR3: CASSNIQGLLEKLFF

size: NA
V: TRBV15
D: TRBD1
J: TRBJ2-6
DNA: TGTGCCACGCAAGACAGGGGGCGCGCGACCTCTGGGGCCAACGTCCTGACTTTC
CDR3: CATQDRGRATSGANVLTF

size: NA
V: TRBV4-1
D: TRBD1
J: TRBJ2-5
DNA: TGCGCCAGCAGCCCGACAGGGGGTGCCTCACAAGAGACCCAGTACTTC
CDR3: CASSPTGGASQETQYF

size: few
V: TRBV5-1
D: TRBD2
J: TRBJ2-1
DNA: TGCGCCAGCACCCTGGCGGCTAGCGGGGGTGAGCAGTTCTTC
CDR3: CASTLAASGGEQFF

size: NA
V: TRBV28
D: NA
J: TRBJ1-2
DNA: TGTGCCAGCAGCTGGCAGCGGGGAGGGGGCTATGGCTACACCTTC
CDR3: CASSWQRGGGYGYTF

size: NA
V: TRBV29-1
D: TRBD2
J: TRBJ2-7
DNA: TGCAGCGTTGAATATGGGACTAGCGGGGTTTACGAGCAGTACTTC
CDR3: CSVEYGTSGVYEQYF

size: NA
V: TRBV6-1
D: NA
J: TRBJ2-7
DNA: TGTGCCAGCAGTGTTCGGGACACCTACGAGCAGTACTTC
CDR3: CASSVRDTYEQYF

size: NA
V: TRBV11-2
D: TRBD2
J: TRBJ2-5
DNA: TGTGCCAGCAGCTCGGGACTAGCGGGAGTGGAGACCCAGTACTTC
CDR3: CASSSGLAGVETQYF

size: NA
V: TRBV2
D: TRBD1
J: TRBJ1-3
DNA: TGTGCCAGCGGCACCAGGGGGCACGGAAACACCATATATTTT
CDR3: CASGTRGHGNTIYF

size: NA
V: TRBV28
D: TRBD1
J: TRBJ1-3
DNA: TGTGCCAGCAACTTGATGGGACAGGGAGAAAACACCATATATTTT
CDR3: CASNLMGQGENTIYF

size: once
V: TRBV12-5
D: TRBD1
J: TRBJ2-1
DNA: TGTGCTAGTGGACAGGGGTTACATGAGCAGTTCTTC
CDR3: CASGQGLHEQFF

size: NA
V: TRBV7-6
D: TRBD1
J: TRBJ1-4
DNA: TGTGCCAGCAGCGCTACAGGGGGCTTTAGTGAAAAACTGTTTTTT
CDR3: CASSATGGFSEKLFF

size: NA
V: TRBV18
D: NA
J: TRBJ1-2
DNA: TGTGCCAGCTCGTCGACAGGTGGAGGCTACACCTTC
CDR3: CASSSTGGGYTF

size: NA
V: TRBV27
D: TRBD1
J: TRBJ1-4
DNA: TGTGCCAGCAGCAGGGACAGGGCCGAAAAACTGTTTTTT
CDR3: CASSRDRAEKLFF

size: few
V: TRBV27
D: NA
J: TRBJ2-7
DNA: TGTGCCAGCAAGGAACGGGATTACTCCTACGAGCAGTACTTC
CDR3: CASKERDYSYEQYF

size: NA
V: TRBV4-2
D: TRBD2
J: TRBJ2-3
DNA: TGTGCCAGCAGCCAACTGACTAGCGGTATTGCAGATACGCAGTATTTT
CDR3: CASSQLTSGIADTQYF

size: NA
V: TRBV6-1
D: NA
J: TRBJ2-7
DNA: TGTGCCAGCTATGGTAGTAACAGGGCCTACGAGCAGTACTTC
CDR3: CASYGSNRAYEQYF

size: few
V: TRBV18
D: TRBD1
J: TRBJ1-2
DNA: TGTGCCAGCTCCCGGACAGGGAGAGACTATGGCTACACCTTC
CDR3: CASSRTGRDYGYTF

size: NA
V: TRBV5-4
D: TRBD2
J: TRBJ2-5
DNA: TGTGCCAGCAGCCGGGGGACGGGGGGTAGGACCCAGTACTTC
CDR3: CASSRGTGGRTQYF

size: NA
V: TRBV6-5
D: NA
J: TRBJ2-7
DNA: TGTGCCAGCAGTTACTCCTGGGGGCGAAGCTCCTACGAGCAGTACTTC
CDR3: CASSYSWGRSSYEQYF

size: NA
V: TRBV5-1
D: TRBD2
J: TRBJ2-1
DNA: TGCGCCAGCAGCTGGATACTAGCGGGGGCTACCTACAATGAGCAGTTCTTC
CDR3: CASSWILAGATYNEQFF

size: NA
V: TRBV6-1
D: NA
J: TRBJ1-2
DNA: TGTGCCAGCAGTACCCGGGAAAACTATGGCTACACCTTC
CDR3: CASSTRENYGYTF

size: NA
V: TRBV9
D: NA
J: TRBJ2-1
DNA: TGTGCCAGCAGCACGGCGGGTCCCTCTGCGGCGTTCTTC
CDR3: CASSTAGPSAAFF

size: few
V: TRBV2
D: NA
J: TRBJ2-7
DNA: TGTGCCAGCAGTGAACAGGGGTCAGGATACGAGCAGTACTTC
CDR3: CASSEQGSGYEQYF

size: NA
V: TRBV28
D: TRBD1
J: TRBJ1-1
DNA: TGTGCCAGCAGACTCTCAGAACCGGGACAGGGGTCTGAAGCTTTCTTT
CDR3: CASRLSEPGQGSEAFF

size: NA
V: TRBV9
D: NA
J: TRBJ2-1
DNA: TGTGCCAGCGGGAGTCTCGACAATGAGCAGTTCTTC
CDR3: CASGSLDNEQFF

size: NA
V: TRBV4-1
D: NA
J: TRBJ2-6
DNA: TGCGCCAGCAGCCAAGAAGACTCAGGGGCCAACGTCCTGACTTTC
CDR3: CASSQEDSGANVLTF

size: NA
V: TRBV19
D: NA
J: TRBJ2-4
DNA: TGTGCCAGTGCTCAGGGTATGGGAGCCAAAAACATTCAGTACTTC
CDR3: CASAQGMGAKNIQYF

size: NA
V: TRBV19
D: NA
J: TRBJ2-3
DNA: TGTGCCAGTAGTCGAGGGGGGGCCGGCACAGATACGCAGTATTTT
CDR3: CASSRGGAGTDTQYF

size: few
V: TRBV5-1
D: NA
J: TRBJ2-3
DNA: TGCGCCAGCAGCGGTCCGACAGGCAAAAATCTGGATACGCAGTATTTT
CDR3: CASSGPTGKNLDTQYF

size: NA
V: TRBV6-1
D: NA
J: TRBJ2-7
DNA: TGTGCCAGCAGTGCCCAATCCTACGAGCAGTACTTC
CDR3: CASSAQSYEQYF

size: NA
V: TRBV5-1
D: TRBD1
J: TRBJ1-2
DNA: TGCGCCAGCAGTCGAAGGACAGGCCTTGACTATGGCTACACCTTC
CDR3: CASSRRTGLDYGYTF

size: NA
V: TRBV5-1
D: NA
J: TRBJ1-4
DNA: TGCGCCAGCAGCCTCTCGAACAGTGGTGTCGAAAAACTGTTTTTT
CDR3: CASSLSNSGVEKLFF

size: once
V: TRBV29-1
D: TRBD1
J: TRBJ2-2
DNA: TGCAGCGTGGAGGGACAGGGCGGCGGGGAGCTGTTTTTT
CDR3: CSVEGQGGGELFF

size: NA
V: TRBV4-2
D: NA
J: TRBJ2-3
DNA: TGTGCCAGCAGCCAAGATACGACACACTCAGATACGCAGTATTTT
CDR3: CASSQDTTHSDTQYF

size: NA
V: TRBV5-6
D: NA
J: TRBJ1-2
DNA: TGTGCCAGCAGCCCCGGCAGGGCTTATGGCTACACCTTC
CDR3: CASSPGRAYGYTF